Detailed here is one TCR beta chain. The same CDR3 can be traced to other DNA sequences in this sample. In each case, RNA was isolated and then reverse transcribed into cDNA as the sequencing template. Libraries were prepared by immunoSEQ multiplex PCR; TCRdb keeps only in-frame clonotypes and omits some of them. The sample contains more than 95,000 clones, 35% to 45% of which appear only once. The record originates from a study of CD8+ T cells in alopecia areata. Study in general: In an open-label trial, patients got 5 to 10 mg tofacitinib twice daily.

V gave up 6 bases and J gave up 7 bases; unmatched junction bases: 2. There are 11 residues in the CDR3. Germline CDR1 and CDR2: MNHEY and SVGAGI. The receptor was isolated from a human donor with alopecia areata. The gene calls are TRBV6-5 and TRBJ1-2, with 7 bases matching TRBD1. Sequencing used CD4+ T cells sorted from blood. CDR3 sequence: CASRRQGGYTF. CDR3 sequence (DNA): TGTGCCAGCAGAAGACAGGGTGGCTACACCTTC.